These 25 T cell receptor beta chains were sequenced from one sample in a study of T cells in localized non-small cell lung cancer (dated by TCRdb to the early 2020s). Receptor amplification or capture employed the immunoSEQ multiplex PCR assay. The table comes from immuneACCESS by way of TCRdb, which keeps in-frame sequences with V and J called. Part of the clones is missing from these tables; in studies checked, under half for an unresolved V gene and the rest for unknown reasons. This sample gives 1,500 or so clones in total; approximately 23% of them show up just once. The ten largest clones take up 9.5% to 13% of the sample. This specimen consisted of lung tumor tissue, obtained before any cancer treatment. Receptors were obtained from a male donor aged 60 or over with stage I squamous cell lung carcinoma.

This sequence joins TRBV29-1 and TRBJ1-3; D not resolved. In germline, CDR1 is SQVTM, CDR2 ANQGSEA. CDR3 size: 13 residues. The V end lost 7 bases, the J end lost 0 bases, and 10 bases lay between the germline ends. CDR3 loop: CSGSLSSGNTIYF. The CDR3 DNA reads TGCAGCGGGTCTCTGAGCTCTGGAAACACCATATATTTT.

The chain combines TRBV18 with TRBJ2-7; 9 positions agree with TRBD1. With V trimmed by 4 bases and J by 5 bases, 9 bases remained unmatched. Germline V gene data show CDR1 as KGHSH and CDR2 as LQKENI. The CDR3 length is 15 residues. This CDR3 reads CASSQPGQGVHEQYF. Written as DNA, the CDR3 is TGTGCCAGCTCACAACCGGGACAGGGTGTCCACGAGCAGTACTTC.

This clone was observed a few times. The J gene is TRBJ1-2, the V gene TRBV28, with 8 bases fitting TRBD1. The germline V gene encodes CDR1 MDHEN and CDR2 SYDVKM. Germline trimming cut 3 bases from V and 8 bases from J; bases unmatched to any gene: 8. The CDR3 runs to 14 residues. In nucleotides, the CDR3 is TGTGCCAGCAGTTTGAGACAGGGGATGGGGGGCTACACCTTC. Translation: CASSLRQGMGGYTF.

This clone has only a few counts. The V and J genes are TRBV30 and TRBJ1-1, with D tentatively TRBD1 (6 bases). Trimming took off 4 bases at V and 5 bases at J, with 8 bases between the two ends. The CDR3 is 11 amino acids. Germline CDR1 GTSNPN, CDR2 SVGIG (reference sequence). CDR3 DNA sequence: TGTGCCTGGACAGGGGATACTGAAGCTTTCTTT. Translating gives CAWTGDTEAFF.

In its sample, this clone ranks as medium-sized. The chain carries TRBV11-3 and TRBJ2-1; 8 nucleotides agree with TRBD2. The CDR3 has 16 amino acids. V lost 4 bases and J lost 6; bases outside the gene matches: 11. Looked up from germline, CDR1 is SGHNT and CDR2 is YENEEA. In DNA, the CDR3 is TGTGCCAGCAGCTCCCCCGCCGGGACTAGTGTCAATGAGCAGTTCTTC. This gives the protein CASSSPAGTSVNEQFF.

This rearrangement joins TRBV12-5 to TRBJ2-1; tentatively, D is TRBD1 (5 bases). The CDR3 is 13 amino acids. From germline, CDR1 is LGHNT and CDR2 FRNRAP. The CDR3 protein is CASTPQGASRQFF. CDR3 nucleotides: TGTGCCAGCACCCCCCAAGGGGCTAGTCGGCAGTTCTTC.

This sequence joins TRBV30 and TRBJ1-5, with 7 bases that match TRBD1. This CDR3 contains 13 residues. CDR1 and CDR2 from the germline V gene are GTSNPN and SVGIG (reference sequence). V was clipped by 4 bases and J by 3 bases; unmatched bases: 3. The CDR3 region is CAWTTGVNQPQHF. CDR3 coding DNA: TGTGCCTGGACTACAGGGGTCAATCAGCCCCAGCATTTT.

This clone occurred a few times. This CDR3 is CASSPGLSMNTEAFF. The CDR3 coding sequence is TGTGCCAGCTCACCGGGGTTATCCATGAACACTGAAGCTTTCTTT. The chain uses TRBV18 and TRBJ1-1, with D uncertain. Trimming pared 3 bases from V and 0 bases from J, leaving 11 bases between. Germline loops: CDR1 KGHSH, CDR2 LQKENI. This CDR3 region has 15 residues.

The V gene is TRBV23-1, the J gene TRBJ1-1; tentative D call: TRBD1 (5 bases). TRBV23-1 is classed as an ORF, of uncertain function. The V gene lost 8 bases and the J gene lost 3 bases, with 19 bases spanning the gap. The CDR3 runs to 15 residues. The chain's CDR3 is CASYAPDRDHTEAFF. The CDR3 coding sequence is TGCGCCAGCTATGCCCCTGACAGAGACCACACTGAAGCTTTCTTT.

This chain joins TRBV6-8 and TRBJ1-5, with TRBD1 matching over 8 bases. Germline trimming cut 10 bases from V and 7 bases from J; bases unmatched to any gene: 9. This CDR3 has 13 amino acids. Looked up from germline, CDR1 is MNHGY and CDR2 is SAAAGT. CDR3 nucleotides: TGTGCCACCTACCAGGGGGCGGGGCAGCCCCAGCATTTT. Its protein is CATYQGAGQPQHF.

CDR3 protein: CASSPYRGQSYEQYF. The CDR3 DNA is TGTGCCAGTAGCCCCTACAGGGGGCAGTCCTACGAGCAGTACTTC. This chain connects TRBV19 to TRBJ2-7; 9 positions agree with TRBD1. CDR3 length: 15 residues. The ends lost 6 bases at V and 1 base at J; junction bases unmatched: 7. Germline lookup yields CDR1 LNHDA and CDR2 SQIVND (reference sequence). Variable domain in full (rest from reference TRBV19 and TRBJ2-7): DGGITQSPKYLFRKEGQNVTLSCEQNLNHDAMYWYRQDPGQGLRLIYYSQIVNDFQKGDIAEGYSVSREKKESFPLTVTSAQKNPTAFYLCASSPYRGQSYEQYFGPGTRLTVT.

The chain has TRBV19 and TRBJ1-1; 8 nucleotides agree with TRBD1. The length of the CDR3 is 16 residues. CDR1 is LNHDA, CDR2 SQIVND, per germline (reference sequence). Losses at the gene ends were 1 base for V and 0 bases for J; bases not matched to a gene: 4. The CDR3 is CASSIGLGQVNTEAFF. The CDR3 region has the DNA TGTGCCAGTAGTATAGGGTTGGGACAGGTGAACACTGAAGCTTTCTTT.

This sequence joins TRBV6-8 and TRBJ2-2, with TRBD2 matching over 8 bases. The CDR3 covers 16 residues. Germline V gene sequence: CDR1 MNHGY, CDR2 SAAAGT. The V segment lost 8 bases and the J segment 1 base; nucleotides outside the gene matches: 9. The CDR3 here is CASGIGRAGNTGELFF. The CDR3 nucleotides read TGTGCCAGCGGAATCGGGAGGGCCGGGAACACCGGGGAGCTGTTTTTT.

This clone was detected a few times. This chain joins TRBV19 and TRBJ2-5, with D unclear. Trimming removed 3 bases at V and 5 bases at J, with 4 bases between. Per the germline V gene, CDR1 is LNHDA and CDR2 is SQIVND (reference sequence). The CDR3 is 11 residues long. The CDR3 nucleotides are TGTGCCAGTAGTATGGGGGAGACCCAGTACTTC. Encoded protein: CASSMGETQYF.

V is TRBV11-3 and J is TRBJ2-2; no definite D call. Germline V gene sequence: CDR1 SGHNT, CDR2 YENEEA. The length of the CDR3 is 14 residues. V was trimmed by 1 base and J by 7 bases, leaving 10 bases between them. Written as DNA, the CDR3 is TGTGCCAGCAGCTTAGGACGGTCAGGCGGGGAGCTGTTTTTT. Amino acid sequence: CASSLGRSGGELFF. Using reference TRBV11-3 and TRBJ2-2 for the parts outside the CDR3, the full variable domain is EAGVVQSPRYKIIEKKQPVAFWCNPISGHNTLYWYLQNLGQGPELLIRYENEEAVDDSQLPKDRFSAERLKGVDSTLKIQPAELGDSAVYLCASSLGRSGGELFFGEGSRLTVL.

The chain carries TRBV6-8 and TRBJ2-2, with 9 bases fitting TRBD1. V gave up 5 bases and J gave up 1 base; unmatched junction bases: 5. The CDR3 sequence is 16 residues long. Germline V gene lookup returns CDR1 MNHGY and CDR2 SAAAGT. The CDR3 sequence is CASSARGQGNTGELFF. CDR3 sequence (DNA): TGTGCCAGCAGTGCAAGGGGACAGGGGAACACCGGGGAGCTGTTTTTT.

The chain combines TRBV19 with TRBJ1-5, with D possibly being TRBD1 (5 bases). In germline, CDR1 is LNHDA, CDR2 SQIVND (reference sequence). This CDR3 has 13 amino acids. The V end was cut by 8 bases, the J end by 4 bases, with 12 bases between. The CDR3 DNA is TGTGCCAGTTCGACAGACGGTAATCAGCCCCAGCATTTT. It is translated as CASSTDGNQPQHF.

The chain links TRBV5-1 to TRBJ1-2; 10 nucleotides line up with TRBD1. With V trimmed by 0 bases and J by 1 base, 6 bases remained unmatched. The CDR3 is 17 residues long. Germline lookup yields CDR1 SGHRS and CDR2 YFSETQ. This CDR3 reads CASSLEGQGNLNYGYTF. The DNA for the CDR3 is TGCGCCAGCAGCTTGGAGGGACAGGGGAACCTTAACTATGGCTACACCTTC.

This clone was seen a few times. This chain connects TRBV11-3 to TRBJ2-5; possibly TRBD2 for D (5 bases). Germline CDR1 SGHNT, CDR2 YENEEA. The V end lost 2 bases, the J end lost 4 bases, and 14 bases lay between the germline ends. The CDR3 sequence is 15 residues long. The CDR3 loop reads CASSLNAGSGETQYF. The CDR3 bases are TGTGCCAGCAGCTTAAATGCGGGTTCGGGAGAGACCCAGTACTTC.

This clone was seen only a few times. This chain links TRBV7-5 with TRBJ2-1; the table's D call of TRBD2 was not tested on the DNA. TRBV7-5 is termed a pseudogene. This CDR3 spans 17 amino acids. CDR3 residues: CASSMRTSGRARNEQFF. DNA for the CDR3: TGTGCCAGCAGCATGAGGACTAGCGGGAGGGCTCGCAATGAGCAGTTCTTC.

The chain links TRBV11-3 to TRBJ1-2; no definite D call. Per the germline V gene, CDR1 is SGHNT and CDR2 is YENEEA. The V end lost 0 bases, the J end lost 2 bases, and 13 bases lay between the germline ends. This CDR3 is built from 16 residues. The CDR3 DNA reads TGTGCCAGCAGCTTAGAAGGGCGGGGAGGCAACTATGGCTACACCTTC. Translating gives CASSLEGRGGNYGYTF.

This clone came up a few times. The chain recombines TRBV9 with TRBJ2-7; 7 bases match TRBD1. Germline trimming cut 0 bases from V and 3 bases from J; bases unmatched to any gene: 6. The CDR3 has 15 amino acids. Germline-derived CDR1 and CDR2 are SGDLS and YYNGEE. The CDR3 coding sequence is TGTGCCAGCAGCGTAGGAGGGGACAGAGACTACGAGCAGTACTTC. It is translated as CASSVGGDRDYEQYF.

V gene TRBV19 combines with J gene TRBJ1-1, with D possibly TRBD1 on 6 matching bases. The CDR3 is 13 residues long. V dropped 3 bases and J dropped 10 bases, with 15 bases sitting between them. Per germline, CDR1 LNHDA and CDR2 SQIVND (reference sequence). The DNA of the CDR3 is TGTGCCAGTAGTATGTCCGGGGGCGTCGGAGCTTTCTTT. Translating it yields CASSMSGGVGAFF.

The table lists this clone with a few counts. The V gene is TRBV6-8, the J gene TRBJ1-2; D ambiguous. This CDR3 spans 13 amino acids. Trimming shortened V by 2 bases and J by 4 bases, and 8 bases separated the two germline ends. Germline V gene sequence: CDR1 MNHGY, CDR2 SAAAGT. The CDR3 coding sequence is TGTGCCAGCAGTTACCGGGGTGTCTATGGCTACACCTTC. This gives the protein CASSYRGVYGYTF.

By share of the sample, this clone is medium-sized. The V call is TRBV11-3, the J call TRBJ1-1; D not resolved. V was trimmed by 5 bases and J by 1 base, leaving 17 bases between them. There are 16 residues in the CDR3. Germline V lookup: CDR1 SGHNT, CDR2 YENEEA. CDR3 sequence (DNA): TGTGCCAGCAGCCCTTCGCGTAACGGGTGGAACACTGAAGCTTTCTTT. It codes for CASSPSRNGWNTEAFF.